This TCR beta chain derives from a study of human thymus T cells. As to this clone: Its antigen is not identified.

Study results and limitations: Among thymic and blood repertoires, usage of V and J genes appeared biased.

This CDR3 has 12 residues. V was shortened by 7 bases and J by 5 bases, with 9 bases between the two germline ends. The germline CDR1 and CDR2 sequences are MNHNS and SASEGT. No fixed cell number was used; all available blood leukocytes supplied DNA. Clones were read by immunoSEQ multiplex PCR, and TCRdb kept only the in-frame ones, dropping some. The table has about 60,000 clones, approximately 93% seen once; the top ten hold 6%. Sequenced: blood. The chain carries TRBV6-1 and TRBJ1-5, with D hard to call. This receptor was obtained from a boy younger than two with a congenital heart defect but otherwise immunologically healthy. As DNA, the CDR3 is TGTGCCAGCACCACTAGGGATCAGCCCCAGCATTTT. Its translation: CASTTRDQPQHF.